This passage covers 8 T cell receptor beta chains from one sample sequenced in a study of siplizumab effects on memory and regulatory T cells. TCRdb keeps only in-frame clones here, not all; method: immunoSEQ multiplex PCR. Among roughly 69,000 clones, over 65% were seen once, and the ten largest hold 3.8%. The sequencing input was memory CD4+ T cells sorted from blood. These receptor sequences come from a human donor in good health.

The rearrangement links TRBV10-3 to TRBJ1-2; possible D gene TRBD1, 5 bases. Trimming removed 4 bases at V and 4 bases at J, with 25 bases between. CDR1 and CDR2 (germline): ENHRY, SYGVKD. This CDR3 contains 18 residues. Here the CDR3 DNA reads TGTGCCATCAGTGCTCGCACAGGAGACCAGAGAGGGGCCTATGGCTACACCTTC. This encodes CAISARTGDQRGAYGYTF.

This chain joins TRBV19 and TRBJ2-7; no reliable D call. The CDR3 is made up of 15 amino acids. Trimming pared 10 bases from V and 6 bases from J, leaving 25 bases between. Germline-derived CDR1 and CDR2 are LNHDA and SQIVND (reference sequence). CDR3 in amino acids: CATGWGGAGVSEQYF. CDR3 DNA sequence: TGTGCCACCGGATGGGGTGGCGCAGGAGTTAGCGAGCAGTACTTC.

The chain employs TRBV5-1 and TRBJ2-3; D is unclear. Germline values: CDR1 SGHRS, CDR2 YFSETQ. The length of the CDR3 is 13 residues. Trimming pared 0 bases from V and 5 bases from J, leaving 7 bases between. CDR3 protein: CASSLVLIDTQYF. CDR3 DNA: TGCGCCAGCAGCTTGGTTTTGATAGATACGCAGTATTTT.

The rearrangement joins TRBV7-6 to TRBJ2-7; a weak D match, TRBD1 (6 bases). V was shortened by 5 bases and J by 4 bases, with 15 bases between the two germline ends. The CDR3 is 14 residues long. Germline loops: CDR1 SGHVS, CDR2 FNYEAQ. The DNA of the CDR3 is TGTGCCAGCAGCCCTGGGGGCCGCCTTTACGAGCAGTACTTC. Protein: CASSPGGRLYEQYF. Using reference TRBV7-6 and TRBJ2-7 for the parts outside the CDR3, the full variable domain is GAGVSQSPRYKVTKRGQDVALRCDPISGHVSLYWYRQALGQGPEFLTYFNYEAQQDKSGLPNDRFSAERPEGSISTLTIQRTEQRDSAMYRCASSPGGRLYEQYFGPGTRLTVT.

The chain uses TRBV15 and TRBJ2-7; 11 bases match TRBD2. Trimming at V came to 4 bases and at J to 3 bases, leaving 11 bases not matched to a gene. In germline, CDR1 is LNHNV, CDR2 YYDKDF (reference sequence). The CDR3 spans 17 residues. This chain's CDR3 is CATSISGRADASYEQYF. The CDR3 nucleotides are TGTGCCACCAGCATTAGCGGGAGGGCCGACGCTAGCTACGAGCAGTACTTC.

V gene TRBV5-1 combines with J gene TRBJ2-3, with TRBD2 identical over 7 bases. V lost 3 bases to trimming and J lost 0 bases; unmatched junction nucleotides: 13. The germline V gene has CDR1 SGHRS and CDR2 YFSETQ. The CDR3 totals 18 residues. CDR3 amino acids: CASSSTSWGPPSTDTQYF. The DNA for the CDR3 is TGCGCCAGCAGCTCGACTAGCTGGGGACCTCCTAGCACAGATACGCAGTATTTT.

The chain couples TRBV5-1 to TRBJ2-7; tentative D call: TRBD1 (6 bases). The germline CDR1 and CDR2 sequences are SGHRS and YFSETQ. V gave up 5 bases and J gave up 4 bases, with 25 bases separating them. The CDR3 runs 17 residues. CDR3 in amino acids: CASSPGQALFRPYEQYF. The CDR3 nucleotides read TGCGCCAGCAGTCCGGGACAAGCCTTATTCCGCCCTTACGAGCAGTACTTC.

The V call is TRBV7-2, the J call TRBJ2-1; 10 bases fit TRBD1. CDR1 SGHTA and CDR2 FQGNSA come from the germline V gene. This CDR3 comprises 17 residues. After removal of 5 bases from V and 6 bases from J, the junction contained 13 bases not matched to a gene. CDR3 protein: CASSTPNRDRGINEQFF. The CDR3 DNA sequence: TGTGCCAGCAGCACTCCCAACCGGGACAGGGGAATCAATGAGCAGTTCTTC.